Presented here are 18 T cell receptor beta chains from one specimen sequenced in a study of cytomegalovirus exposure and HLA in healthy donors. The protocol was immunoSEQ multiplex PCR, while the TCRdb copy is restricted to in-frame clones and leaves out a portion. The table shows 150,000 to 200,000 clones, with 80% to 90% occurring only once. The sequenced sample consisted of PBMCs. The receptors stem from a woman between 18 and 29 years old in good health and CMV-seronegative.

This clone was observed a handful of times. The genes are TRBV2 and TRBJ1-2; maybe TRBD1 (6 bases). The length of the CDR3 is 13 residues. Germline CDR1 and CDR2: SNHLY and FYNNEI. Trimming took 6 bases from V and 2 from J, leaving 10 bases between them. The CDR3 loop is CASRDRLNYGYTF. In DNA form, the CDR3 reads TGTGCCAGCAGGGACAGACTGAACTATGGCTACACCTTC.

The chain links TRBV6-5 to TRBJ2-7; no clear D gene. From germline, CDR1 is MNHEY and CDR2 SVGAGI. Trimming took off 0 bases at V and 3 bases at J, with 9 bases between the two ends. The CDR3 totals 14 residues. The CDR3 nucleotides read TGTGCCAGCAGTTACTCGAGTAGAGACTACGAGCAGTACTTC. Translating it yields CASSYSSRDYEQYF.

The V and J genes are TRBV7-9 and TRBJ2-5; 8 bases align to TRBD1. CDR3 length: 15 residues. Germline V gene sequence: CDR1 SEHNR, CDR2 FQNEAQ (reference sequence). Trimming took 1 base from V and 3 from J; bases not matched to a gene: 4. In nucleotides, the CDR3 is TGTGCCAGCAGCTTAGAAGGGACAGGCGAAGAGACCCAGTACTTC. It is translated as CASSLEGTGEETQYF.

V usage is TRBV7-3 and J usage is TRBJ2-1, with a tentative D call TRBD2 (6 bases). CDR1 and CDR2 (germline): SGHTA, FQGTGA. There are 15 residues in the CDR3. V shed 5 bases and J shed 6 bases, with 17 bases lying between them. CDR3 protein: CASSPGVSPGNEQFF. The CDR3 DNA sequence: TGTGCCAGCAGCCCGGGGGTCTCCCCGGGCAATGAGCAGTTCTTC. Drawing the rest from reference TRBV7-3 and TRBJ2-1, the complete variable domain is GAGVSQTPSNKVTEKGKYVELRCDPISGHTALYWYRQSLGQGPEFLIYFQGTGAADDSGLPNDRFFAVRPEGSVSTLKIQRTERGDSAVYLCASSPGVSPGNEQFFGPGTRLTVL.

This clone has more than one count but fewer than ten. The chain recombines TRBV2 with TRBJ2-2; 8 nucleotides align to TRBD1. Per the germline V gene, CDR1 is SNHLY and CDR2 is FYNNEI. Unmatched junction bases numbered 12, after V lost 6 bases and J lost 6 bases. There are 16 residues in the CDR3. CDR3 sequence: CASSLAQGAKAGELFF. The CDR3 region has the DNA TGTGCCAGCAGCCTAGCTCAGGGGGCGAAGGCCGGGGAGCTGTTTTTT.

V usage is TRBV27 and J usage is TRBJ1-5, with TRBD1 identical over 7 bases. The CDR3 sequence is 18 residues long. Germline CDR1 reads MNHEY; CDR2 reads SMNVEV (reference sequence). J lost 5 bases, V lost 2 bases, and 15 bases had no gene match. CDR3 bases: TGTGCCAGCAGTTTAAAGGGCCCGACAGGGATCCTCGATCAGCCCCAGCATTTT. This gives the protein CASSLKGPTGILDQPQHF.

This chain joins TRBV5-1 and TRBJ2-5; tentatively, D is TRBD2 (5 bases). Deletions cut 0 bases from V and 5 bases from J, with 11 bases between. CDR1 and CDR2 from the germline V gene are SGHRS and YFSETQ. This CDR3 is 14 amino acids long. The CDR3: CASSLEEVRETQYF. The CDR3 DNA follows: TGCGCCAGCAGCTTGGAGGAGGTTCGTGAGACCCAGTACTTC.

In the case of this clone: Relative to the germline gene, one junction end is altered; a read error may explain this. V and J are TRBV4-1 and TRBJ2-7; the match to TRBD1 covers 7 bases. The germline gives CDR1 MGHRA, CDR2 YSYEKL. The CDR3 spans 14 residues. In DNA form, the CDR3 reads TGCGCCAGCAGCCAAGATCTTAGGGACAGCGATTGTAGCTTC. Amino acid sequence: CASSQDLRDSDCSF.

The rearrangement links TRBV27 to TRBJ1-2; the match to TRBD1 covers 8 bases. The CDR3 runs to 15 residues. V dropped 9 bases and J dropped 3; count of bases not matched to a gene: 12. Germline V gene data show CDR1 as MNHEY and CDR2 as SMNVEV (reference sequence). The CDR3 here is CASVARGPAYYGYTF. DNA of the CDR3: TGTGCCAGTGTAGCCAGGGGGCCGGCGTACTATGGCTACACCTTC.

This chain links TRBV27 with TRBJ1-1; TRBD1 matches 8 bases. Germline V gene lookup returns CDR1 MNHEY and CDR2 SMNVEV (reference sequence). This CDR3 region has 17 residues. V gave up 2 bases and J gave up 0 bases; unmatched junction bases: 8. The DNA for the CDR3 is TGTGCCAGCAGTTTAGCGCCAGACAGGGGTCTGAACACTGAAGCTTTCTTT. This translates into CASSLAPDRGLNTEAFF.

J is TRBJ1-6 and V is TRBV19; a weak D match, TRBD1 (6 bases). This CDR3 is built from 16 residues. Germline V gives CDR1 LNHDA, CDR2 SQIVND (reference sequence). The V gene lost 7 bases and the J gene lost 0 bases, with 13 bases spanning the gap. In DNA, the CDR3 is TGTGCCAGTACCCAAAGGGGGAGCTCCTATAATTCACCCCTCCACTTT. Its protein product is CASTQRGSSYNSPLHF.

This sequence joins TRBV4-2 and TRBJ2-5; a weak D match, TRBD2 (5 bases). CDR3 length equals 15 residues. V gave up 0 bases and J gave up 4 bases, with 12 bases separating them. The germline V gene has CDR1 LGHNA and CDR2 YNFKEQ. The CDR3 DNA follows: TGTGCCAGCAGCCAAGATTGGAACCGGGGAGAGACCCAGTACTTC. Its protein is CASSQDWNRGETQYF.

The rearrangement links TRBV4-1 to TRBJ2-7; 8 bases fit TRBD1. The ends lost 2 bases at V and 6 bases at J; junction bases unmatched: 6. Germline V CDR1 and CDR2: MGHRA, YSYEKL. This CDR3 is 14 amino acids long. The CDR3: CASSQPGQGGEQYF. The CDR3 DNA sequence: TGCGCCAGCAGCCAACCCGGACAGGGCGGCGAGCAGTACTTC.

The V gene is TRBV5-1, the J gene TRBJ2-1; 7 bases match TRBD1. Trimming cost V 4 bases and J 0 bases; bases outside gene matches: 7. This CDR3 contains 16 residues. The V gene's germline CDR1 is SGHRS and CDR2 YFSETQ. DNA for the CDR3: TGCGCCAGCAGCGGGGGACAGATCAGCTCCTACAATGAGCAGTTCTTC. The encoded protein is CASSGGQISSYNEQFF. Using reference TRBV5-1 and TRBJ2-1 for the parts outside the CDR3, the full variable domain is KAGVTQTPRYLIKTRGQQVTLSCSPISGHRSVSWYQQTPGQGLQFLFEYFSETQRNKGNFPGRFSGRQFSNSRSEMNVSTLELGDSALYLCASSGGQISSYNEQFFGPGTRLTVL.

The rearrangement joins TRBV6-1 to TRBJ2-3; 8 bases are shared with TRBD2. Trimming cost V 5 bases and J 3 bases; bases outside gene matches: 4. The CDR3 length is 14 residues. Germline V gives CDR1 MNHNS, CDR2 SASEGT. CDR3: CASSSGLGTDTQYF. CDR3 coding DNA: TGTGCCAGCAGTTCGGGACTAGGGACAGATACGCAGTATTTT.

CDR3 residues: CASSLVGTGNTEAFF. The CDR3 region has the DNA TGTGCCAGCAGCTTAGTAGGGACAGGGAACACTGAAGCTTTCTTT. V usage is TRBV13 and J usage is TRBJ1-1; TRBD1 agrees at 8 bases. Losses at the gene ends were 1 base for V and 1 base for J; bases not matched to a gene: 2. This CDR3 is 15 amino acids long. Germline-derived CDR1 and CDR2 are PRHDT and FYEKMQ (reference sequence).

The chain couples TRBV10-3 to TRBJ1-3; no firm D call. V lost 7 bases, J lost 4 bases, and 17 bases lay in between. The germline V gene encodes CDR1 ENHRY and CDR2 SYGVKD. This CDR3 contains 15 residues. CDR3 nucleotides: TGTGCCATCATGTTAGAGGGATCGAGGGGAAACACCATATATTTT. Translated: CAIMLEGSRGNTIYF.

The chain combines TRBV4-2 with TRBJ2-7; TRBD2 matches 9 bases. CDR1 is LGHNA and CDR2 is YNFKEQ in the germline V gene. Trimming at V came to 0 bases and at J to 5 bases, leaving 11 bases not matched to a gene. This CDR3 is 17 amino acids long. Here the CDR3 reads CASSQDAGGGGRNEQYF. In nucleotides, the CDR3 is TGTGCCAGCAGCCAAGATGCGGGAGGGGGAGGTAGGAACGAGCAGTACTTC.